One TCR beta chain is described in this entry. The entry originates in a study of cytomegalovirus exposure and HLA in healthy donors. The CDR3 totals 15 residues. Germline lookup yields CDR1 SGHNT and CDR2 YYREEE (reference sequence). Trimming stripped 0 bases from V and 5 bases from J, with 15 bases between. A multiplex PCR was run with 60 Vbeta primers and 13 Jbeta primers. Under the authors' procedure: Unique TCR beta chains numbered roughly 80 million in a later analysis, with around 10 million shared. The protocol was immunoSEQ multiplex PCR, while the TCRdb copy is restricted to in-frame clones and leaves out a portion. The V and J calls and clone size are taken from that table; D and trimming were inferred from the DNA. The data show roughly 76,000 clones, with 70% to 80% seen just once and more than 2% held by the top ten.

This chain links TRBV5-4 with TRBJ2-7; D not certain. This sequence originates from a man aged 25-45 years in good health and CMV-seronegative. The specimen sequenced was PBMCs. CDR3 sequence (DNA): TGTGCCAGCAGCTTGGGAAGTCTTCGCGGTAACGAGCAGTACTTC. The encoded protein is CASSLGSLRGNEQYF.